This TCR beta chain is from a study of spatial heterogeneity in lung cancer. In the study overall: The donors were some 70 patients with non-small cell lung cancer that was early-stage and untreated. Where available, sequencing covered follow-up PBMC samples, taken at a median of around 2 years after resection. General study points: Ubiquitous expanded tumor TCRs surfaced in blood more at resection than they did at follow-up.

The CDR3 runs 15 residues. Germline CDR1 reads SGHAT; CDR2 reads FQNNGV. Trimming stripped 3 bases from V and 8 bases from J, with 14 bases between. TCRdb ran MiXCR on the 5' RACE reads and lists one entry per CDR3 protein. The sample includes some 43,000 distinct CDR3 sequences, more than 9% of them seen just once. The table lists this clonotype with many counts. The target antigen is unknown. Time point here: blood at routine non-recurrence follow-up after resection. The source of this sequence is a female donor with early-stage non-small cell lung cancer. The genes are TRBV11-2 and TRBJ1-6; a weak D match, TRBD1 (6 bases). Sequenced material: PBMCs, taken at follow-up. CDR3 in DNA: TGTGCCAGCAGCTTTTCAGGGGCAGGAGATTCACCCCTCCACTTT. Translated, it gives CASSFSGAGDSPLHF.